This T cell receptor beta chain emerged from a study of T-cell reconstitution after alpha-beta-depleted transplantation in children (dated by TCRdb to between 2015 and 2016). At the level of the whole study: T-cell immune reconstitution after TCRalphabeta/CD19-depleted allogeneic hematopoietic cell transplantation in children was quantitatively tracked in the study by means of TCR repertoire profiling.

Libraries were constructed by PCR. TCRdb lists the instrument as Illumina HiSeq 2500. Molecular barcoding was employed in the preparation of TCR libraries, with unique molecular identifiers being used to normalize TCRbeta repertoire quantification. TCRdb handled the public reads itself, with Q25 trimming in fastp and clone calling in MiXCR, and kept productive beta chains. Identical CDR3 protein sequences are pooled into one entry, listed with their most common genes and DNA. For this sample there are about 590,000 distinct CDR3 sequences; approximately 12% appear just once. The ten biggest clones cover 2% to 2.5% of the sample. A note on this clonotype: Its antigen is not yet known. No base quality values were provided; no much bigger clone lies one nucleotide off.

According to the study, the label for this sample's treatment or condition signals: allogeneic hematopoietic cell transplantation with graft depleted of TCRalphabeta T cells and CD19 B cells. The transplant recipients were children given TCRalphabeta/CD19-depleted allogeneic hematopoietic cell grafts. Points the paper makes about the study in general: In some patients, the high TCRbeta diversity seen at day 60 was put down to recipient T cells and intrathymic progenitors that had survived conditioning. Hyperexpanded clone frequencies declined over subsequent months; after one year, T-cell counts and TCRbeta diversity were mostly attributed to newly produced T cells. The apparently early recovery of alphabetaT-cell counts about two months after transplant reportedly depended on only several hundred rapidly expanded clones that came from non-depleted graft cells.

For CDR1 and CDR2, the germline V gene lists MNHEY and SVGAGI. Inclusive of the bounding cysteine and phenylalanine, the CDR3 is 13 residues long. The kept DNA is CDR3 alone, 39 bases in frame from the first base. The V and J ends are trimmed by 2 bases and 7 bases, leaving 9 bases between them. The receptor's source is a male patient aged 5 to 17 who had a stem cell transplant for acute myeloid leukemia, so the T cells may come from the graft donor. The receptor chain draws on TRBV6-5 and TRBJ1-5; a tentative D call is TRBD1 (6 bases match). The source material was PBMCs, mostly from graft donor cells, sampled 360 days after TCRalphabeta/CD19-depleted stem cell transplant. The DNA sequence is as follows: TGTGCCAGCAGTTACACAGGGAAACAGCCCCAGCATTTT. Its product reads: CASSYTGKQPQHF.